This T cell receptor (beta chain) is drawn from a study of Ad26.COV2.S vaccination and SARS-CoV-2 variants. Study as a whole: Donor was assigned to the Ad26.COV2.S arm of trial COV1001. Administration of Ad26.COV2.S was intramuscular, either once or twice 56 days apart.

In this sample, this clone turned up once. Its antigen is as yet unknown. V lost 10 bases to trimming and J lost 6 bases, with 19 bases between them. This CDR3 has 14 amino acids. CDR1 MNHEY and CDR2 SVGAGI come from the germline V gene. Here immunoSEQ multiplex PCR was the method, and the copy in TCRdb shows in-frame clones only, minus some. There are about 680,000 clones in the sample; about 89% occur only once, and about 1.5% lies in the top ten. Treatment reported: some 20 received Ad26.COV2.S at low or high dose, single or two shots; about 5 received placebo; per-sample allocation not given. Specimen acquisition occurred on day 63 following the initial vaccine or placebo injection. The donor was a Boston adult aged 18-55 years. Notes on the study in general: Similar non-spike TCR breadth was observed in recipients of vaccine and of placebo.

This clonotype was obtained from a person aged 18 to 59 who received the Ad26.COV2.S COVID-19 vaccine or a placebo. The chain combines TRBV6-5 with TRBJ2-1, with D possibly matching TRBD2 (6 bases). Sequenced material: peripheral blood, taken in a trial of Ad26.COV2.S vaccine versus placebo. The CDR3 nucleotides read TGTGCCATCCGACCGGGACTCACGACCAATGAGCAGTTCTTC. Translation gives CAIRPGLTTNEQFF.